This TCR beta chain was obtained from a study of tumor-infiltrating lymphocytes in primary liver carcinoma. Study-wide background: The patients, men and women alike, were aged 30 to 69 years.

Trimming cost V 5 bases and J 5 bases, with 19 bases left between them. The length of the CDR3 is 15 residues. In regard to this clonotype: Its antigen remains unknown.

Synthesis of TCR beta cDNA was carried out from about 540 ng total RNA with a constant-region primer. Three rounds of nested multiplex PCR with slightly modified ARM-PCR produced TCR beta libraries. Two initial PCR rounds of ten to eleven cycles each paired TRBV1-TRBV30 forward primers with a C-beta reverse primer. TCRdb re-analysed the multiplex PCR reads in MiXCR, keeping a single row per CDR3 protein. Of approximately 110,000 distinct CDR3 sequences in the sample, roughly 85% were seen once. Unsorted bulk tissue of roughly 20-34 mg yielded co-extracted RNA and DNA. Study-wide results and limits: Against blood, tumors held a significantly higher top-250-clone fraction (p = 0.039).

Sequencing was carried out using liver tumor tissue from sampling region 3. Subset noted: tumor region T3, left-lateral pole. This TCR was sampled from a middle-aged man with primary liver carcinoma and hepatitis B virus infection. This chain connects TRBV12-3 or TRBV12-4 to TRBJ2-7, with D hard to call. In nucleotides, the CDR3 is TGTGCCAGCAGTATATTGGTAGGGTTAAAGAACGAGCAGTACTTC. Translating gives CASSILVGLKNEQYF.